The clone carrying this T cell receptor (beta chain) was seen at least ten times. Its matching antigen is unknown. The data were taken from a study of breast tumors, draining lymph nodes, adjacent tissues. Samples came from axillary lymph nodes draining the breast cancer. TCRdb used MiXCR to reprocess the multiplex PCR reads, holding one entry per CDR3 protein. This table holds 170,000 or so distinct CDR3 sequences, roughly a third found once. Study results and caveats: Tumor T cell lymph node origin was a supported hypothesis, not proven. Findings are consistent with lymph node origin and intratumoral expansion of most tumor T cells.

The clonotype originates from a female donor with breast cancer. Some clones in this sample may be carry-over from other donors' samples. Sequenced input: axillary lymph node tissue.

CDR3 in amino acids: CASSIGQGPGGYTF. In DNA, the CDR3 is TGTGCCAGCAGCATTGGACAGGGTCCGGGTGGCTACACCTTC. This chain links TRBV7-3 with TRBJ1-2; 8 nucleotides align to TRBD1. Germline trimming cut 5 bases from V and 7 bases from J; bases unmatched to any gene: 9. CDR3 size: 14 residues. Germline loops: CDR1 SGHTA, CDR2 FQGTGA.